The present T cell receptor beta chain was sequenced within a study of beta chain features in type 1 diabetes. This clone appeared a few times. The entirety of the isolated RNA underwent reverse transcription, so expressed TCRB transcripts were sequenced. Using immunoSEQ multiplex PCR, the repertoire was profiled, and TCRdb retains in-frame clones only, with some absent. The sample contains 450,000 to 550,000 clones, over 25% of which appear only once. The CDR3 extends over 15 amino acids. Germline CDR1 is SGHVS and CDR2 is FNYEAQ. V lost 5 bases and J lost 3, with 14 bases in between. V usage is TRBV7-6 and J usage is TRBJ2-1; no firm D call. The receptor was isolated from a man between 18 and 35 years old in good health. Specimen: naive CD4+ T cells from blood. CDR3 in DNA: TGTGCCAGCAGCCCAAGGGTTGGAAACTACAATGAGCAGTTCTTC. It encodes CASSPRVGNYNEQFF.